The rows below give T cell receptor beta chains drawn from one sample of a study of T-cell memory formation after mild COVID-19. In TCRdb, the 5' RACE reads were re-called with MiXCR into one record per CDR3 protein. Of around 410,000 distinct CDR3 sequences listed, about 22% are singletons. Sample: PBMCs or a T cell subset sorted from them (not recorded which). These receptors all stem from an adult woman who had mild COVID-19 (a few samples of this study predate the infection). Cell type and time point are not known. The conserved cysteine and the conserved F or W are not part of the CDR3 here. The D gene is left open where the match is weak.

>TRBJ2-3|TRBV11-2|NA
ASSLTSTQY
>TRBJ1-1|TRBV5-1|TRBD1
ASSLEGQGLGEAF
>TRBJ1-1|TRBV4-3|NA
ASSQDGGSHTEAF
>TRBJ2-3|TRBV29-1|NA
SVQMSTDTQY
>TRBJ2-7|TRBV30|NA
ACIKGRSYYEQY
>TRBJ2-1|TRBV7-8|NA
ASSFADREEERSSYNEQF
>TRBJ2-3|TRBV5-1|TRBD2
ASSVSGDITDTQY
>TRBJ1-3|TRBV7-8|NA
ASSLAGQTSGNTIY
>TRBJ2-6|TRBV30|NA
AWRRAGANVLT
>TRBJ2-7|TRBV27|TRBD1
ASWTGSIYEQY